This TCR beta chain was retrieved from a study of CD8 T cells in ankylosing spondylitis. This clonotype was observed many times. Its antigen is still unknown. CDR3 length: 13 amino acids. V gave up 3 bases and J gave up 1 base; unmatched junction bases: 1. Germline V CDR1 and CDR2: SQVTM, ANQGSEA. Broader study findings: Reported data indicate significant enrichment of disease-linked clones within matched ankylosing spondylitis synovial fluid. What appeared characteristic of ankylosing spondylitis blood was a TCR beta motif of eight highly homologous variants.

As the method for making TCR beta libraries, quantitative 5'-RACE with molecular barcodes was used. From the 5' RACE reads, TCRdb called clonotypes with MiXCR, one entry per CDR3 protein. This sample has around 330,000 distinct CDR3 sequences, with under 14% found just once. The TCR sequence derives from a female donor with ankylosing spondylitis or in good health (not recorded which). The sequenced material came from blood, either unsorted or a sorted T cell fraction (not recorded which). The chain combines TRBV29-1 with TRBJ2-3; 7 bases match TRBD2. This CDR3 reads CSVEGGGTDTQYF. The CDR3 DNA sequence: TGCAGCGTTGAGGGGGGGGGCACAGATACGCAGTATTTT.